This T cell receptor (beta chain) was recorded in a study of cytotoxic CD8 clonotypes in ibrutinib-treated CLL. With regard to this clone: Its antigen is undetermined.

Overall study results and limits: Baseline clonality, higher than in age-matched healthy donors, tracked circulating CD8+ T-cell counts.

Profiled with immunoSEQ multiplex PCR; TCRdb holds only in-frame clones, not every one. The sample lists approximately 320,000 clones; under 70% were seen once. Frozen-stored PBMCs produced around 2.2 micrograms of genomic DNA for TCR beta libraries. This specimen consisted of PBMCs, obtained after 36 months of ibrutinib treatment. This clonotype was obtained from a human donor with chronic lymphocytic leukemia.

This CDR3 is CASSSFRDRLNEQFF. The CDR3 nucleotides read TGTGCCAGCAGTTCATTCCGGGACAGGCTCAATGAGCAGTTCTTC. The chain carries TRBV27 and TRBJ2-1, with TRBD1 identical over 8 bases. V was pared by 4 bases and J by 6 bases, with 8 bases of the junction left unmatched. The germline V gene encodes CDR1 MNHEY and CDR2 SMNVEV (reference sequence). CDR3 length equals 15 residues.